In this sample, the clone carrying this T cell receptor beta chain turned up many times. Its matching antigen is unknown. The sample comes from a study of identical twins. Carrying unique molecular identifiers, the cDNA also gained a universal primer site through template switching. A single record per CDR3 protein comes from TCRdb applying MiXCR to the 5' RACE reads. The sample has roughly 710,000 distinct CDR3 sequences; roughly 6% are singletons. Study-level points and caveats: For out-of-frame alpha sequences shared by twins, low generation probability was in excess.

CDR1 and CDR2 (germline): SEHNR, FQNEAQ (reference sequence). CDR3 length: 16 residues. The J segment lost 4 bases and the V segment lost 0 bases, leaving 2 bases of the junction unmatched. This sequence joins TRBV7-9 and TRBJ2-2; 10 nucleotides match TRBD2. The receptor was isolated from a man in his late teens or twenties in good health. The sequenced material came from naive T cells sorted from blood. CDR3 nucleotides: TGTGCCAGCAGCTTAGCCGGGACTAGCGTCACCGGGGAGCTGTTTTTT. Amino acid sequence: CASSLAGTSVTGELFF.